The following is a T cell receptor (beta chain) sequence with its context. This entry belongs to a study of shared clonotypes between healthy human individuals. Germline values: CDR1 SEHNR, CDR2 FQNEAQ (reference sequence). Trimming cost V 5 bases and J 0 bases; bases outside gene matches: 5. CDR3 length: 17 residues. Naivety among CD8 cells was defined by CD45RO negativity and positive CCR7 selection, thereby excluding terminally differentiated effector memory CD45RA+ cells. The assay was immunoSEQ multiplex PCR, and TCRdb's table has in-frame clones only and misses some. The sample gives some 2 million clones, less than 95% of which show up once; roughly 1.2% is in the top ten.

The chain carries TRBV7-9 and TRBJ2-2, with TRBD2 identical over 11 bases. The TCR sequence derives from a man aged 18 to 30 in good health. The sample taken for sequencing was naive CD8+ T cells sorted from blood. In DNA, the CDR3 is TGTGCCAGCAGCCCTACTAGCGGGGGCGCGAACACCGGGGAGCTGTTTTTT. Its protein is CASSPTSGGANTGELFF.